The rows below give T cell receptor beta chains drawn from one sample of a study of blood T cell repertoires in COVID-19. Sequencing was performed with immunoSEQ multiplex PCR; in TCRdb, only in-frame clones are kept and a portion is missing. Altogether around 280,000 clones are present, more than 75% being singletons, with the ten largest covering 1.3%. Sequenced sample: peripheral blood. These receptors came from a man in his 70s with acute or convalescent COVID-19. Each CDR3 is given with its conserved first and last residue. Fields, in order: J gene, clone size, V gene, CDR3 length, D gene, CDR3 DNA, CDR3 protein. A D gene is named only where the DNA matches it firmly. The listing skips clone size in some rows; elsewhere it reads once, few, many or a size class.

TRBJ1-1	.	TRBV6-5	16	TRBD1	TGTGCCAGCAGTTACGAGACCGGGACAGTGAACACTGAAGCTTTCTTT	CASSYETGTVNTEAFF
TRBJ1-6	.	TRBV19	14	.	TGTGCCAGTAGTACATTTGAGGGTTACTCACCCCTCCACTTT	CASSTFEGYSPLHF
TRBJ1-6	.	TRBV3-1/TRBV3-2	15	.	TGTGCCAGCAGCGGGGGCGCCCACTCAAATTCACCCCTCCACTTT	CASSGGAHSNSPLHF
TRBJ1-5	.	TRBV30	16	.	TGTGCCTGGAGTGTAGCGGGGGATAGGAGCAATCAGCCCCAGCATTTT	CAWSVAGDRSNQPQHF
TRBJ2-3	.	TRBV7-2	12	.	TGTGCCAGCAGCCTGTCCACAGATACGCAGTATTTT	CASSLSTDTQYF
TRBJ1-6	few	TRBV7-9	15	TRBD1	TGTGCCAGCAGCTGGACTTCAGGGGGTAATTCACCCCTCCACTTT	CASSWTSGGNSPLHF
TRBJ2-1	once	TRBV27	16	TRBD2	TGTGCCAGCAGCCCTTTTCCGGGACTAGCAGGTAATGAGCAGTTCTTC	CASSPFPGLAGNEQFF
TRBJ2-7	.	TRBV5-4	12	.	TGTGCCAGCAGCTTACAGGATTCGGAGCAGTACTTC	CASSLQDSEQYF
TRBJ1-4	.	TRBV4-3	17	.	TGCGCCAGCAGCCTTCAACCGACAGGCACCCGTAATGAAAAACTGTTTTTT	CASSLQPTGTRNEKLFF
TRBJ1-3	few	TRBV28	17	.	TGTGCCAGCAGCAACCCCGGGACAACCTACTCTGGAAACACCATATATTTT	CASSNPGTTYSGNTIYF
TRBJ2-7	.	TRBV7-3	14	TRBD2	TGTGCCAGCAGCTTGGCGGGGGGGCCATACGAGCAGTACTTC	CASSLAGGPYEQYF
TRBJ2-2	many	TRBV2	14	.	TGTGCCAGCAGGGCGGGATCGAACACCGGGGAGCTGTTTTTT	CASRAGSNTGELFF
TRBJ2-3	.	TRBV6-6	12	.	TGTGCCAGCAGTCTGAGGACAGATACGCAGTATTTT	CASSLRTDTQYF
TRBJ2-3	.	TRBV28	14	.	TGTGCCAGCAGCCGCGACAGATACACAGATACGCAGTATTTT	CASSRDRYTDTQYF
TRBJ1-3	.	TRBV28	14	.	TGTGCCAGCATAAGCAGAGGCTCTGGAAACACCATATATTTT	CASISRGSGNTIYF
TRBJ2-7	.	TRBV7-2	15	.	TGTGCCAGCAGCTTAGATCATAGGGGGAGTCGGGAGCAGTACTTC	CASSLDHRGSREQYF
TRBJ1-1	few	TRBV11-3	15	TRBD1	TGTGCCAGCAGCCCGGGACAGGGTACTAACACTGAAGCTTTCTTT	CASSPGQGTNTEAFF
TRBJ1-2	.	TRBV10-3	11	TRBD1	TGTGCCATCAGTAACAGGGGGTTTAACACCTTC	CAISNRGFNTF
TRBJ2-6	.	TRBV3-1/TRBV3-2	15	.	TGTGCCAGCAGCCAAGATAGTTCCGGGGCCAACGTCCTGACTTTC	CASSQDSSGANVLTF
TRBJ1-2	.	TRBV28	16	TRBD1	TGTGCCAGCAGCCGACTCGGGGGACAGGGGTACTATGGCTACACCTTC	CASSRLGGQGYYGYTF
TRBJ2-5	.	TRBV3-1/TRBV3-2	17	TRBD1	TGTGCCAGCAGCCAAATGGTGGACAGGGGGGCGTTTGGGACCCAGTACTTC	CASSQMVDRGAFGTQYF
TRBJ1-2	.	TRBV28	13	TRBD1	TGTGCCAGCAGCCGGGGGACAGTGTATGGCTACACCTTC	CASSRGTVYGYTF
TRBJ2-7	.	TRBV29-1	17	TRBD1	TGCAGCGTTATTACCCCGCAGGGGGCTCCCACTACCTACGAGCAGTACTTC	CSVITPQGAPTTYEQYF
TRBJ1-5	.	TRBV2	16	TRBD1	TGTGCCAGCAGTGAAGAGACAGGGGGTGGCAATCAGCCCCAGCATTTT	CASSEETGGGNQPQHF
TRBJ2-7	.	TRBV29-1	14	TRBD1	TGCAGCGTTGCAGGGTCAGGGGGCGACTACGAGCAGTACTTC	CSVAGSGGDYEQYF
TRBJ1-5	.	TRBV19	15	.	TGTGCCAGTAGGGACAATACATATAGCAATCAGCCCCAGCATTTT	CASRDNTYSNQPQHF
TRBJ2-7	.	TRBV7-9	14	TRBD2	TGTGCCAGCAGCCCCGTTGCGGGGGAAGCGGAGCAGTACTTC	CASSPVAGEAEQYF
TRBJ2-2	.	TRBV7-2	14	.	TGTGCCAGCAGCCGGGACTTAAACACCGGGGAGCTGTTTTTT	CASSRDLNTGELFF
TRBJ1-3	.	TRBV28	16	.	TGTGCCAGCAGTTTCATAGGGGCCGGCTCTGGAAACACCATATATTTT	CASSFIGAGSGNTIYF
TRBJ2-5	.	TRBV4-1	16	TRBD2	TGCGCCAGCAGCCAAAGGGGACTAGCGGCGCAAGAGACCCAGTACTTC	CASSQRGLAAQETQYF
TRBJ2-7	.	TRBV4-3	15	.	TGCGCCAGCAGCCAAGATGGGGGGTGGCCCTACGAGCAGTACTTC	CASSQDGGWPYEQYF
TRBJ2-7	.	TRBV5-6	13	.	TGTGCCAGCAGCTTAATATCAGTCTACGAGCAGTACTTC	CASSLISVYEQYF
TRBJ1-2	once	TRBV28	14	.	TGTGCCAGCAGTTTACAGACAGGCCTCTTAGGCTACACCTTC	CASSLQTGLLGYTF
TRBJ1-6	few	TRBV19	10	TRBD1	TGTGCCCTAATCAGGGGGCCCCTCCACTTT	CALIRGPLHF
TRBJ2-3	.	TRBV11-2	13	.	TGTGCCAGCAAGCTCTCCGGGTCGGATACGCAGTATTTT	CASKLSGSDTQYF
TRBJ2-2	.	TRBV5-1	18	TRBD1	TGCGCCAGCAGCTATAGAAGACAGGGAGATATAGACACCGGGGAGCTGTTTTTT	CASSYRRQGDIDTGELFF
TRBJ2-7	.	TRBV28	18	.	TGTGCCAGCAGTTCAAGTGGTAGAAGGGGGGGTGCATACTACGAGCAGTACTTC	CASSSSGRRGGAYYEQYF
TRBJ2-6	.	TRBV9	16	.	TGTGCCAGCAGCGTAGCGGACTACTCTGGGGCCAACGTCCTGACTTTC	CASSVADYSGANVLTF
TRBJ1-2	.	TRBV6-5	12	.	TGTGCCAGCAAAACCCCGGGGAGTGGCTACACCTTC	CASKTPGSGYTF
TRBJ1-4	.	TRBV21-1	19	.	TGTGCCAGCAGCTTCCCGGGAAGTCACAAAGAAACAACTAATGAAAAACTGTTTTTT	CASSFPGSHKETTNEKLFF
TRBJ2-2	few	TRBV18	16	TRBD2	TGTGCCAGCTCACCATCTGCGGGGGGGAACACCGGGGAGCTGTTTTTT	CASSPSAGGNTGELFF
TRBJ2-6	.	TRBV23-1	17	TRBD1	TGCGCCAGCGGACAGGGGGCGCCTCTCTCTGGGGCCAACGTCCTGACTTTC	CASGQGAPLSGANVLTF
TRBJ2-2	.	TRBV29-1	14	.	TGCAGCGTTGTTGCAGGGGTCGACACCGGGGAGCTGTTTTTT	CSVVAGVDTGELFF
TRBJ2-1	.	TRBV30	17	TRBD2	TGTGCCTGGAGTCCCCAACCGGGACTAGCGGGGAACAATGAGCAGTTCTTC	CAWSPQPGLAGNNEQFF
TRBJ1-5	.	TRBV11-2	15	.	TGTGCCAGCAGCTTAGACCCAGGGGAGTCGACGCCCCAGCATTTT	CASSLDPGESTPQHF
TRBJ2-3	.	TRBV7-2	14	TRBD1	TGTGCCAGCAAGGTACAGGGGAGTACAGATACGCAGTATTTT	CASKVQGSTDTQYF
TRBJ2-5	.	TRBV7-9	12	.	TGTGCCAGCAGCAGAGGGTCGGGGGCCCAGTACTTC	CASSRGSGAQYF
TRBJ2-3	once	TRBV7-2	15	.	TGTGCCAGCAGTCCTCAGGCCTTATGGACAGATACGCAGTATTTT	CASSPQALWTDTQYF
TRBJ2-2	.	TRBV24-1	16	.	TGTGCCACCAGTGATCCCTCGGGACTCAGCCACGGGGAGCTGTTTTTT	CATSDPSGLSHGELFF
TRBJ1-2	.	TRBV28	11	.	TGTGCCAGCAGTAGACTGGCCAGCTACACCTTC	CASSRLASYTF
TRBJ2-7	.	TRBV7-9	14	TRBD1	TGTGCCAGCAGCTTAGAGGGACAGGTCCACGAGCAGTACTTC	CASSLEGQVHEQYF
TRBJ2-5	.	TRBV5-6	15	TRBD1	TGTGCCAGCAGACCAGGACAGGGTGGCGGCGAGACCCAGTACTTC	CASRPGQGGGETQYF
TRBJ1-1	.	TRBV6-2/TRBV6-3	11	.	TGTGCCAGCAGTCAGATATCTGAAGCTTTCTTT	CASSQISEAFF
TRBJ2-1	.	TRBV19	15	.	TGTGCCAGTAGTACCCTTTTGGCCTTTCTAGATGAGCAGTTCTTC	CASSTLLAFLDEQFF
TRBJ2-4	.	TRBV4-3	16	TRBD2	TGCGCCAGCCAAAAGGGACTAGCTCAAGCCAAAAACATTCAGTACTTC	CASQKGLAQAKNIQYF
TRBJ2-3	.	TRBV9	17	TRBD2	TGTGCCAGCAGCCTTCTGGGGGGGTCTTGGGGAACAGATACGCAGTATTTT	CASSLLGGSWGTDTQYF
TRBJ1-3	.	TRBV5-6	18	.	TGTGCCAGCAGCTTGGTTATGAGTGGACAGATCCCTGGAAACACCATATATTTT	CASSLVMSGQIPGNTIYF
TRBJ2-3	.	TRBV11-3	14	.	TGTGCCAGCAGCGAGGGCGGGGGCCGGGATACGCAGTATTTT	CASSEGGGRDTQYF